This T cell receptor beta chain was recovered during a study of cytomegalovirus exposure and HLA in healthy donors. Regarding the study as a whole: Later work found most CMV-associated TCR beta chains apparently HLA-restricted. Prior analysis indicated that the majority of TCR beta V segments exhibited productivity approximately 87% or approximately 30% of the time.

Turning to this clone: Its antigen remains unknown.

Unrecorded immune exposures were likely, despite nominal health at sampling. The study ran its PCR with 60 Vbeta and 13 Jbeta primers. TCRdb's copy holds only in-frame clones and misses some; the assay was immunoSEQ multiplex PCR. The listing records 55,000 to 75,000 clones. Germline V gene sequence: CDR1 SGHTA, CDR2 FQGNSA. J was trimmed by 1 base and V by 6 bases; bases with no gene match: 9. The CDR3 has 15 residues. The material sequenced was PBMCs. The source of this sequence is a male donor in good health and CMV-seronegative. The V gene is TRBV7-2, the J gene TRBJ2-7; 7 bases are a match to TRBD2. CDR3 in DNA: TGTGCCAGCAGACGGGGGGTTTTGACATCCTACGAGCAGTACTTC. Protein product: CASRRGVLTSYEQYF.